These T cell receptor beta chains were read from a single sample in a study of CD8 T cells in ankylosing spondylitis. MiXCR, applied by TCRdb to the 5' RACE reads, yields one record per CDR3 protein. The table includes approximately 300,000 distinct CDR3 sequences, less than 10% detected once. Sample: blood, either unsorted or a sorted T cell fraction (not recorded which). Receptor source: a male donor with ankylosing spondylitis. Both conserved end residues are part of each CDR3. The order of the fields is clone size, CDR3 length, V gene, J gene, D gene, CDR3 protein, CDR3 DNA. The D gene is left open where the match is weak. Clone size appears in some rows only: once, few, many, or a class for an expanded clone.

>.|16|TRBV5-1|TRBJ2-1|.
CASSLTGTPLVYEQFF
TGCGCCAGCAGCTTGACCGGGACGCCACTGGTGTATGAGCAGTTCTTC
>.|15|TRBV5-1|TRBJ2-7|TRBD2
CASSEGLAELYEQYF
TGCGCCAGCAGCGAGGGACTAGCGGAACTCTACGAGCAGTACTTC
>many|11|TRBV3-1|TRBJ1-1|.
CASMGYTEAFF
TGTGCCAGCATGGGGTACACTGAAGCTTTCTTT
>many|10|TRBV4-1|TRBJ1-1|.
CGPMNTEAFF
TGCGGGCCGATGAACACTGAAGCTTTCTTT
>.|15|TRBV12-3/TRBV12-4|TRBJ2-5|TRBD2
CASTLTEAGVATQYF
TGTGCCAGCACCCTTACAGAAGCGGGAGTCGCGACCCAGTACTTC
>.|17|TRBV10-3|TRBJ2-1|TRBD2
CAIGTSGRAFNYNEQFF
TGTGCCATCGGGACTAGCGGGAGGGCCTTTAACTACAATGAGCAGTTCTTC
>many|13|TRBV25-1|TRBJ1-2|.
CASREQGFGGYTF
TGTGCCAGCAGGGAACAGGGATTCGGTGGCTACACCTTC
>many|14|TRBV29-1|TRBJ2-3|TRBD2
CSVTTSGSTDTQYF
TGCAGCGTAACGACTAGCGGAAGCACAGATACGCAGTATTTT
>few|13|TRBV15|TRBJ2-5|.
CATSRGPGETQYF
TGTGCCACCAGCAGGGGCCCGGGAGAGACCCAGTACTTC
>few|12|TRBV3-1|TRBJ2-7|.
CASSQGEDEQYF
TGTGCCAGCAGCCAAGGAGAGGACGAGCAGTACTTC
>few|11|TRBV20-1|TRBJ2-3|.
CSACDTDTQYF
TGCAGTGCTTGCGACACAGATACGCAGTATTTT
>.|14|TRBV6-4|TRBJ1-1|TRBD1
CASRVWTGGTEAFF
TGTGCCAGCAGGGTCTGGACAGGGGGCACTGAAGCTTTCTTT
>.|16|TRBV6-2/TRBV6-3|TRBJ2-2|TRBD2
CASSYSASGANRELFF
TGTGCCAGCAGTTACTCAGCTAGCGGCGCGAACCGGGAGCTGTTTTTT
>few|13|TRBV18|TRBJ2-1|.
CASSPPTLREQFF
TGTGCCAGCTCACCACCGACCCTGAGAGAGCAGTTCTTC
>few|15|TRBV6-2/TRBV6-3|TRBJ2-5|TRBD2
CASSYGTSVQETQYF
TGTGCCAGCAGCTACGGGACTAGCGTTCAAGAGACCCAGTACTTC
>.|10|TRBV6-6|TRBJ1-6|.
CASNYSPLHF
TGTGCCAGCAACTATTCACCCCTCCACTTT